Each of the 15 T cell receptor beta chains below was sequenced from the same sample in a study of T-cell memory formation after mild COVID-19. TCRdb ran MiXCR on the 5' RACE reads and lists one entry per CDR3 protein. The sample has about 560,000 distinct CDR3 sequences, less than 25% seen once. The specimen sequenced was PBMCs or a T cell subset sorted from them (not recorded which). The receptors originated from an adult woman who had mild COVID-19 (a few samples of this study predate the infection). Cell type and time point are not known.

This clonotype was picked up a small number of times. The gene calls are TRBV24-1 and TRBJ1-1; D gene ambiguous. With 5 bases removed from V and 1 base from J, the gap between germline ends came to 13 bases. Germline CDR1 reads KGHDR; CDR2 reads SFDVKD. CDR3 length equals 15 residues. Here the CDR3 reads CATSAGRARNTEAFF. In nucleotides, the CDR3 is TGTGCCACCAGTGCCGGGCGCGCCCGGAACACTGAAGCTTTCTTT.

The chain is built from TRBV15 and TRBJ2-1, with D possibly TRBD2 on 6 matching bases. Between the trimmed V and J ends, which lost 6 bases and 6 bases, there was a span of 21 bases. The CDR3 consists of 16 residues. The germline gives CDR1 LNHNV, CDR2 YYDKDF (reference sequence). CDR3: CATRYPRGSLLNEQFF. DNA for the CDR3: TGTGCCACCAGGTATCCCCGGGGGTCCCTTCTCAATGAGCAGTTCTTC.

The genes are TRBV6-2 or TRBV6-3 and TRBJ2-4; TRBD2 matches 9 bases. The CDR3 spans 15 residues. CDR1 MNHEY and CDR2 SVGEGT come from the germline V gene. V shed 5 bases and J 3 bases; nucleotides not matched to a gene: 5. The CDR3 region is CASSRRSGSKNIQYF. The CDR3 DNA follows: TGTGCCAGCAGTCGTCGTAGCGGGAGCAAAAACATTCAGTACTTC.

V and J are TRBV9 and TRBJ2-5, with 7 bases matching TRBD2. The germline V gene encodes CDR1 SGDLS and CDR2 YYNGEE. The V segment lost 0 bases and the J segment 8 bases; nucleotides outside the gene matches: 4. The CDR3 is made up of 13 amino acids. CDR3 in DNA: TGTGCCAGCAGCGTAGCCGGCGGGAGTACCCAGTACTTC. It codes for CASSVAGGSTQYF.

This chain joins TRBV4-3 and TRBJ1-1; TRBD1 matches 8 bases. Trimming removed 4 bases from V and 5 bases from J; junction bases left unmatched: 6. CDR1 is LGHNA and CDR2 is YSLEER in the germline V gene. The CDR3 is made up of 14 amino acids. In DNA, the CDR3 is TGCGCCAGCAGCCCTCGGACAGGGCAGACTGAAGCTTTCTTT. Residues: CASSPRTGQTEAFF.

This CDR3 reads CSASRTITEAFF. The CDR3 bases are TGCAGTGCTTCCCGGACGATCACTGAAGCTTTCTTT. V usage is TRBV20-1 and J usage is TRBJ1-1, with unresolved D. Deletions cut 5 bases from V and 4 bases from J, with 11 bases between. The CDR3 is 12 residues long. Germline assignment: CDR1 DFQATT and CDR2 SNEGSKA (reference sequence).

This clonotype showed up just a few times. The V and J genes are TRBV5-1 and TRBJ2-5; D may match TRBD1 or TRBD2 (5 bases each). Trimming shortened V by 0 bases and J by 3 bases, and 9 bases separated the two germline ends. Germline V gene sequence: CDR1 SGHRS, CDR2 YFSETQ. The CDR3 consists of 14 residues. CDR3 sequence (DNA): TGCGCCAGCAGCTTGGAGGGACCTGAAGAGACCCAGTACTTC. Amino acid sequence: CASSLEGPEETQYF.

The gene calls are TRBV9 and TRBJ2-3, with TRBD2 matching 8 bases. Germline loops: CDR1 SGDLS, CDR2 YYNGEE. Germline trimming cut 1 base from V and 5 bases from J; bases unmatched to any gene: 9. The CDR3 totals 16 residues. CDR3 region: CASSVSVGGALDTQYF. CDR3 coding DNA: TGTGCCAGCAGCGTATCGGTCGGGGGGGCCTTAGATACGCAGTATTTT.

This clonotype was observed at least ten times. The chain carries TRBV7-8 and TRBJ2-7; maybe TRBD1 (6 bases). The CDR3 runs to 12 residues. Germline V gene data show CDR1 as SGHVS and CDR2 as FQNEAQ. The V end was cut by 5 bases, the J end by 7 bases, with 12 bases between. The CDR3 DNA reads TGTGCCAGCAGCCTCACAGGGTCGGAGCAGTACTTC. Its protein product is CASSLTGSEQYF.

A few counts support this clonotype. The V and J genes are TRBV2 and TRBJ2-1, with D uncertain. Germline V gene data show CDR1 as SNHLY and CDR2 as FYNNEI. This CDR3 is built from 14 residues. V was pared by 7 bases and J by 0 bases, with 10 bases between. Here the CDR3 reads CASMPGSSYNEQFF. CDR3 sequence (DNA): TGTGCCAGCATGCCCGGTTCCTCCTACAATGAGCAGTTCTTC. Filled out from reference TRBV2 and TRBJ2-1, the complete variable domain reads EPEVTQTPSHQVTQMGQEVILRCVPISNHLYFYWYRQILGQKVEFLVSFYNNEISEKSEIFDDQFSVERPDGSNFTLKIRSTKLEDSAMYFCASMPGSSYNEQFFGPGTRLTVL.

This chain uses TRBV2 with TRBJ2-3; perhaps TRBD1 as D (5 bases). The germline V and J ends were trimmed by 4 bases and 0 bases, with 8 bases remaining between them. Germline lookup yields CDR1 SNHLY and CDR2 FYNNEI. This CDR3 contains 14 residues. This chain's CDR3 is CASSVGASTDTQYF. The CDR3 nucleotides read TGTGCCAGCAGTGTTGGGGCTAGCACAGATACGCAGTATTTT.

V usage is TRBV14 and J usage is TRBJ2-1, with TRBD2 identical over 7 bases. The germline V gene has CDR1 SGHDN and CDR2 FVKESK. After removal of 1 base from V and 5 bases from J, the junction contained 11 bases not matched to a gene. CDR3 length: 17 amino acids. CDR3 residues: CASSQGVAGPDNNEQFF. Written as DNA, the CDR3 is TGTGCCAGCAGCCAAGGGGTAGCGGGCCCGGATAACAATGAGCAGTTCTTC.

The chain carries TRBV6-2 or TRBV6-3 and TRBJ2-7; 12 bases align to TRBD2. V was clipped by 4 bases and J by 1 base; unmatched bases: 8. Germline CDR1 is MNHEY and CDR2 is SVGEGT. The CDR3 runs 17 residues. The CDR3 nucleotides are TGTGCCAGCAGTTCCCTCACTAGCGGGGGGATTTCCTACGAGCAGTACTTC. This sequence encodes CASSSLTSGGISYEQYF.

In its sample, this clonotype was seen a few times. The chain recombines TRBV7-2 with TRBJ2-3; 8 bases match TRBD2. The ends lost 6 bases at V and 0 bases at J; junction bases unmatched: 17. CDR3 length: 19 residues. Germline-derived CDR1 and CDR2 are SGHTA and FQGNSA. In DNA form, the CDR3 reads TGTGCCAGCAGTTCAGCTGGCGGGAGGCCACCTCTCAGCACAGATACGCAGTATTTT. It codes for CASSSAGGRPPLSTDTQYF.

The V and J genes are TRBV20-1 and TRBJ2-2; tentatively, D is TRBD1 (6 bases). Per the germline V gene, CDR1 is DFQATT and CDR2 is SNEGSKA (reference sequence). CDR3 size: 14 residues. Trimming took 5 bases from V and 0 from J, leaving 10 bases between them. CDR3 amino acids: CSAYRVANTGELFF. The CDR3 nucleotides are TGCAGTGCTTACAGGGTAGCGAACACCGGGGAGCTGTTTTTT.